The text below deals with one TCR beta chain. This record belongs to a study of blood T cell repertoires in COVID-19. Assay used: immunoSEQ multiplex PCR; TCRdb lists only in-frame clones, some missing. The data contain over 200,000 clones, about 84% of them seen just once; the ten biggest clones take up about 1.8%. CDR3 length equals 16 residues. The germline V gene has CDR1 LGHNA and CDR2 YNFKEQ. The V and J ends lost 6 bases and 0 bases, in that order; junction bases with no gene match: 8. Participants' reported clinical history set cohort assignment. Material for sequencing was PBMCs or T cells enriched from blood (not recorded which). V and J are TRBV4-2 and TRBJ1-1, with 9 bases fitting TRBD1. The sequence was collected from a man aged 55 to 70 who had recovered from COVID-19. The CDR3 sequence is CASRRGTGPLNTEAFF. CDR3 DNA sequence: TGTGCCAGCAGGCGAGGGACAGGGCCCTTGAACACTGAAGCTTTCTTT.